The 10 T cell receptor beta chains presented below share a single source sample, sequenced in a study of post-analysis software for immune sequencing data (dated by TCRdb to about 2015). Broad study findings and their caveats: Significantly higher frequencies in patients than in controls were found for roughly 5 TRBV segments, including TRBV5-6, TRBV5-1 and TRBV20-1.

Libraries were made using PCR. Sequencing took place on an Illumina HiSeq 2500. To reduce PCR and sequencing biases, unique molecular identifiers were incorporated into the TCR beta cDNA libraries. TCRdb reworked the public reads: Q25 trimming with fastp, MiXCR clone assembly, productive beta chains retained. Each entry merges the rows of one CDR3 protein and shows their most common DNA and genes. This sample is represented by 650,000 to 850,000 distinct CDR3 sequences; around 42% of them were singletons. In total, the top ten clones hold roughly 5.2% of the sample. Antigens of these TCRs are unknown. The sample comprised blood. The receptors shown here come from a girl between 5 and 17 years old with multiple sclerosis.

This clonotype was recorded a few times. The V gene is TRBV7-9, the J gene TRBJ2-4, with D possibly TRBD1 on 6 matching bases. Judging by the DNA end, TRBJ2-7 fits better; the J call may be wrong. The germline CDR1 and CDR2 sequences are SEHNR and FQNEAQ (reference sequence). The CDR3 loop spans 16 amino acids. The CDR3 region is CASSHGTRVPPYEQYF. The CDR3, as DNA: TGTGCCAGCAGCCACGGGACACGCGTGCCCCCCTACGAGCAGTACTTC.

This clonotype was detected a few times. The gene calls are TRBV4-3 and TRBJ2-1, with 10 bases lining up with TRBD2. From germline, CDR1 is LGHNA and CDR2 YSLEER. V gave up 4 bases and J gave up 7 bases; unmatched junction bases: 13. This CDR3 has 17 residues. CDR3 sequence (DNA): TGCGCCAGCAGCCCAGACCCTTCTAGCGGGAGAGGTAATGAGCAGTTCTTC. This sequence encodes CASSPDPSSGRGNEQFF.

The CDR3 here is CASSQGLAGTCNEQFF. CDR3 nucleotides: TGCGCCAGCAGCCAGGGGCTAGCGGGCACCTGCAATGAGCAGTTCTTC. This chain uses TRBV5-1 with TRBJ2-1, with 8 bases identical to TRBD2. This CDR3 has 16 amino acids. Germline CDR1 SGHRS, CDR2 YFSETQ. Trimming took 4 bases from V and 6 from J; bases not matched to a gene: 12.

Concerning this clonotype: A junction end diverges from the germline sequence, so it may reflect a read error. The chain combines TRBV4-1 with TRBJ2-1; 8 bases align to TRBD2. The CDR3 is made up of 18 amino acids. CDR1 is MGHRA, CDR2 YSYEKL, per germline. CDR3 DNA: TGCGCCAGTAGCCTTTTAGACTCCGGGACTAGGGGGGACAATGAGCAGTTCTTC. Residues: CASSLLDSGTRGDNEQFF.

A remark on this clonotype: Germline is not matched at one junction end, which may reflect a read error. The V call is TRBV15, the J call TRBJ2-7, with 9 nucleotides matching TRBD2. The length of the CDR3 is 17 residues. Germline V gene data show CDR1 as LNHNV and CDR2 as YYDKDF (reference sequence). CDR3 sequence: CATSSRAGGPISYEQYF. In DNA form, the CDR3 reads TGTGCCACCAGCAGTCGAGCGGGAGGACCGATCTCCTATGAGCAGTACTTC.

This clonotype was observed a handful of times. The chain is built from TRBV29-1 and TRBJ2-7; 13 bases align to TRBD2. Germline V CDR1 and CDR2: SQVTM, ANQGSEA. CDR3 size: 14 residues. V dropped 5 bases and J dropped 0; count of bases not matched to a gene: 1. As DNA, the CDR3 is TGCAGCGTTAGGACTAGCGGGAGCTCCTACGAGCAGTACTTC. Its translation is CSVRTSGSSYEQYF.

The CDR3 nucleotides are TGTGCCAGCAGCTTTGACACAGCTAACTATGGCTACACCTTC. Its protein is CASSFDTANYGYTF. The rearrangement joins TRBV7-2 to TRBJ1-2, with D unresolved. The germline CDR1 and CDR2 sequences are SGHTA and FQGNSA. Deletions cut 3 bases from V and 0 bases from J, with 8 bases between. CDR3 length: 14 residues.

The gene calls are TRBV12-3 or TRBV12-4 and TRBJ2-5, with 7 bases aligning to TRBD1. The CDR3 runs to 15 residues. V lost 0 bases and J lost 3; bases outside the gene matches: 4. CDR3 in amino acids: CASSLARGNEETQYF. DNA of the CDR3: TGTGCCAGCAGTTTAGCCAGGGGGAATGAAGAGACCCAGTACTTC.

This clonotype showed up just a few times. This chain connects TRBV6-5 to TRBJ2-7, with 11 positions matching TRBD2. In germline, CDR1 is MNHEY, CDR2 SVGAGI. Trimming took 3 bases from V and 6 from J; bases not matched to a gene: 7. This CDR3 has 15 residues. CDR3 nucleotide sequence: TGTGCCAGCAGTTATGCACTAGCGGGGGTAGGCGAGCAGTACTTC. Translating gives CASSYALAGVGEQYF.

The J gene is TRBJ2-1, the V gene TRBV3-1; 13 nucleotides line up with TRBD2. The CDR3 consists of 15 residues. Germline CDR1 is LGHDT and CDR2 is YNNKEL (reference sequence). J lost 10 bases, V lost 4 bases, and 7 bases had no gene match. The DNA for the CDR3 is TGTGCCAGCAGCCCCGGGACTAGCGGGACTCAGGAGCAGTTCTTC. It yields the protein CASSPGTSGTQEQFF.